The 8 T cell receptor beta chains in this list originate from one sample, sequenced in a study of T cells in severe cutaneous drug reactions. Libraries were made by iRepertoire multiplex PCR with TCR subtype-specific primers for bulk and single-cell sequencing. Reprocessing the multiplex PCR reads, TCRdb reports a single entry for every CDR3 protein and omits DNA. In all, the sample yields tens of thousands of distinct CDR3 sequences. The donors had carbamazepine-induced Stevens-Johnson syndrome or toxic epidermal necrolysis. Material: PBMCs. These TCRs come from a human donor with toxic epidermal necrolysis, a severe cutaneous drug reaction.

The rearrangement links TRBV27 to TRBJ2-1; the D call from TCRdb, TRBD2, cannot be confirmed without DNA. The germline V gene has CDR1 MNHEY and CDR2 SMNVEV (reference sequence). The CDR3 extends over 15 amino acids. CDR3 amino acids: CASTGARGRNNEQFF.

This chain connects TRBV25-1 to TRBJ2-1; without DNA, the TCRdb call of TRBD1 cannot be checked. The germline CDR1 and CDR2 sequences are MGHDK and SYGVNS. This CDR3 comprises 18 residues. Here the CDR3 reads CASSPGGGAPSSYNEQFF.

The chain combines TRBV7-3 with TRBJ2-5. The CDR3 is 13 amino acids. Germline CDR1 is SGHTA and CDR2 is FQGTGA. The CDR3 loop reads CASSPNSQETQYF.

According to its frequency, this clonotype is medium-sized. This chain connects TRBV2 to TRBJ2-7; TCRdb's D call of TRBD1 is untestable without DNA. This CDR3 comprises 12 residues. From germline, CDR1 is SNHLY and CDR2 FYNNEI. This CDR3 reads CASSPGQGWQYF.

The V call is TRBV29-1, the J call TRBJ2-3. The CDR3 contains 14 residues. In germline, CDR1 is SQVTM, CDR2 ANQGSEA. The CDR3 reads CSVGQPAGTDTQYF.

This chain joins TRBV12-3 or TRBV12-4 and TRBJ2-7; TCRdb names TRBD1, which stays unverified in the absence of DNA. The CDR3 contains 15 residues. The CDR3 region is CASTPGQGSTYEQYF.

The V call is TRBV28, the J call TRBJ2-7; TCRdb's D gene call, TRBD2, goes unchecked for lack of DNA. Germline values: CDR1 MDHEN, CDR2 SYDVKM. The CDR3 is 15 residues long. The CDR3 sequence: CASSLPGLAGTEQYF.

The chain combines TRBV24-1 with TRBJ2-3; lacking DNA, the TRBD1 call made by TCRdb goes unchecked. Germline CDR1 KGHDR, CDR2 SFDVKD. The CDR3 totals 15 residues. This CDR3 reads CAVQRAGGDTDTQYF.